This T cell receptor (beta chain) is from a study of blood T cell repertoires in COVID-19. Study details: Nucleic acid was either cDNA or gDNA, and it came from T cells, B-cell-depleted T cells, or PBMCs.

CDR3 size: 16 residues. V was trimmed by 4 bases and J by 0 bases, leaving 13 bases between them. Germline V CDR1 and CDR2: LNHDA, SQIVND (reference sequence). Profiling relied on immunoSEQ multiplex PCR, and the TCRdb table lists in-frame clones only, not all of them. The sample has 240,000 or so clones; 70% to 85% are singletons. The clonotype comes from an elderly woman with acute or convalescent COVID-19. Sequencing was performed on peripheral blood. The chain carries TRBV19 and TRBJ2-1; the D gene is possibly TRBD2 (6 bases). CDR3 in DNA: TGTGCCAGTAGTAAGGTGCGGGGCACCTCCTACAATGAGCAGTTCTTC. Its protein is CASSKVRGTSYNEQFF.